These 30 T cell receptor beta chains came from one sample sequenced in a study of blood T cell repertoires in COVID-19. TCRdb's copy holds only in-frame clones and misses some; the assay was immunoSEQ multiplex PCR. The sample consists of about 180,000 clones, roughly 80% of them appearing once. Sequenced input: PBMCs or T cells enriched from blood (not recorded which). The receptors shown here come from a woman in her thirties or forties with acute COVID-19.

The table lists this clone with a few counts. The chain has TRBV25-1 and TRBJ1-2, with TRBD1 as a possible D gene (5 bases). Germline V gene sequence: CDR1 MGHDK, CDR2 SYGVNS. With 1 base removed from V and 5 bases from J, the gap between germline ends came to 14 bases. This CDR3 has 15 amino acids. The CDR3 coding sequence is TGTGCCAGCAGTGAATCCCAGGCAGGGTATTATGGCTACACCTTC. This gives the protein CASSESQAGYYGYTF.

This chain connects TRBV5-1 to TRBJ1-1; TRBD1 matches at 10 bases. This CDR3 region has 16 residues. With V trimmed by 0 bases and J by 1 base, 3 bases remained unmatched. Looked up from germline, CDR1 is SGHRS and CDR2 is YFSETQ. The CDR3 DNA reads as TGCGCCAGCAGCTTGGCGGGGGACAGGGGGAACACTGAAGCTTTCTTT. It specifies CASSLAGDRGNTEAFF.

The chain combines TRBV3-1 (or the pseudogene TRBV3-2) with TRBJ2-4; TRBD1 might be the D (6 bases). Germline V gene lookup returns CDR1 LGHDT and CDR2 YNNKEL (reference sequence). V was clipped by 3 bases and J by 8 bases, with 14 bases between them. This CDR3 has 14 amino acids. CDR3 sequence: CASSHRQVSDIQYF. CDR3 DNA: TGTGCCAGCAGCCATCGACAGGTATCGGACATTCAGTACTTC.

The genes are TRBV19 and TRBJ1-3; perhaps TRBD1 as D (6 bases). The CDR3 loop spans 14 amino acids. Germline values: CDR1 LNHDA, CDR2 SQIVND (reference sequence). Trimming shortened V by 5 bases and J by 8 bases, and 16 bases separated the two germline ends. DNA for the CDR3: TGTGCCAGTAGTTTAACAGGGATCTGGGACACCATATATTTT. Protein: CASSLTGIWDTIYF.

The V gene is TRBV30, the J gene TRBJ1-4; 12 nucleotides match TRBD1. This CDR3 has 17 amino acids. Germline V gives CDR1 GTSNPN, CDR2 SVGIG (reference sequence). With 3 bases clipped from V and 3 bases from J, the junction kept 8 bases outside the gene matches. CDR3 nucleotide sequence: TGTGCCTGGAGCTCGGGACAGGGGGCGCCGGCTAATGAAAAACTGTTTTTT. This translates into CAWSSGQGAPANEKLFF.

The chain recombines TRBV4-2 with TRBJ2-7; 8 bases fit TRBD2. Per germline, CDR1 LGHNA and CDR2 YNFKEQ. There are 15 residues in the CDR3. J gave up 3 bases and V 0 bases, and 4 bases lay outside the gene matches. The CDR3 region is CASSQDQGLVYEQYF. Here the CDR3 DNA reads TGTGCCAGCAGCCAAGATCAGGGACTAGTCTACGAGCAGTACTTC.

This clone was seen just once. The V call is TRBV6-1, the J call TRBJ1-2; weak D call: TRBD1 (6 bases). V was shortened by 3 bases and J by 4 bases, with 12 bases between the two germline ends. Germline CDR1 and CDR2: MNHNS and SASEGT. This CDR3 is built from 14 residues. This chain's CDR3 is CASSDQGSSYGYTF. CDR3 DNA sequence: TGTGCCAGCAGTGATCAGGGGTCGAGCTATGGCTACACCTTC.

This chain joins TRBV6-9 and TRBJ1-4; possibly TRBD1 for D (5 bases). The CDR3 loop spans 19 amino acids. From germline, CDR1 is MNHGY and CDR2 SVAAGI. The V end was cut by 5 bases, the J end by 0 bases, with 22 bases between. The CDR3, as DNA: TGTGCCAGCAGTCACCAAAACGGGACTGCCGGTACAACTAATGAAAAACTGTTTTTT. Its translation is CASSHQNGTAGTTNEKLFF.

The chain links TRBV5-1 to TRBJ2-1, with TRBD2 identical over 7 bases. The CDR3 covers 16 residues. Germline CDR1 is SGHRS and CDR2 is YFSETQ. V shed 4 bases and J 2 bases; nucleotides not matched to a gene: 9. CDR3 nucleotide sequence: TGCGCCAGCAGCCCTTTAGAGGGAGGGACCTACAATGAGCAGTTCTTC. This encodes CASSPLEGGTYNEQFF.

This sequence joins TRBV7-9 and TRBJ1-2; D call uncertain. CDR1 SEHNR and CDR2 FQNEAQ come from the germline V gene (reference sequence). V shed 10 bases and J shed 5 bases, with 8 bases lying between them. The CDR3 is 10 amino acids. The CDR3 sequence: CATHSYGYTF. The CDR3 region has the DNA TGTGCCACCCACAGTTATGGCTACACCTTC.

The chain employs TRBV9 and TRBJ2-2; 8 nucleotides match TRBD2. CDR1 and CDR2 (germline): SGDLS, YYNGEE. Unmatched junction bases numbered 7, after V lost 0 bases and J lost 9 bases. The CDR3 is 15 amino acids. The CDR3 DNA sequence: TGTGCCAGCAGCGTAGACGGGAGGGCCATTCGGGAGCTGTTTTTT. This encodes CASSVDGRAIRELFF.

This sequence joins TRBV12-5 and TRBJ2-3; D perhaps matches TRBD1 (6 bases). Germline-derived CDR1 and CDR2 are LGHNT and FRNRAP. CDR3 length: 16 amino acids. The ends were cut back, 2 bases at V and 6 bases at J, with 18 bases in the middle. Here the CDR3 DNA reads TGTGCTAGTGGTTTGTCCACAGGGTTCCCTTGGGATACGCAGTATTTT. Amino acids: CASGLSTGFPWDTQYF.

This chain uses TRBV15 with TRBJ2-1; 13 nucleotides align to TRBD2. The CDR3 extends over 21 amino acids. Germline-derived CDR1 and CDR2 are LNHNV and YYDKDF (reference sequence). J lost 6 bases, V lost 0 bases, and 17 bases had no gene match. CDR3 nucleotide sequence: TGTGCCACCAGCAGAGAACCCCGACCGCAACTAGCGGGAGGGCCAGGCAATGAGCAGTTCTTC. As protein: CATSREPRPQLAGGPGNEQFF.

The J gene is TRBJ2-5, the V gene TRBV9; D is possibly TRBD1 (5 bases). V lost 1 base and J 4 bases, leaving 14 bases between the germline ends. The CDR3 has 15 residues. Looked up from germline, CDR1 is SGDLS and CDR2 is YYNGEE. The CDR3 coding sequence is TGTGCCAGCAGCGTAAGGGGTGTTCCTCCAGAGACCCAGTACTTC. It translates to CASSVRGVPPETQYF.

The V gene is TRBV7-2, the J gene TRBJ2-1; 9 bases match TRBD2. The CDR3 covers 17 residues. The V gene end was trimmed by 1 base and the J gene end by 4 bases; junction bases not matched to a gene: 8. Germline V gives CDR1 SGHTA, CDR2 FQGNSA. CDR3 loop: CASSLVFLAGLYNEQFF. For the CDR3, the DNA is TGTGCCAGCAGCTTAGTATTTCTAGCGGGACTATACAATGAGCAGTTCTTC.

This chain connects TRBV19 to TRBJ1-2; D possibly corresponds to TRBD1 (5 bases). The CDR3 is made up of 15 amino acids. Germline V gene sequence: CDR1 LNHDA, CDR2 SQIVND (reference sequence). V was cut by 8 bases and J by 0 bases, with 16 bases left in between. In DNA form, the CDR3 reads TGTGCCAGTCAGGGCTTACGAATTCCTAACTATGGCTACACCTTC. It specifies CASQGLRIPNYGYTF.

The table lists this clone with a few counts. As DNA, the CDR3 is TGTGCCAGTAGTATGTGGGGCGGCCACAATGAGCAGTTCTTC. It translates to CASSMWGGHNEQFF. The gene calls are TRBV19 and TRBJ2-1; D might be TRBD1 (5 bases). CDR3 length: 14 amino acids. Germline CDR1 LNHDA, CDR2 SQIVND (reference sequence). V lost 3 bases to trimming and J lost 5 bases, with 11 bases between them.

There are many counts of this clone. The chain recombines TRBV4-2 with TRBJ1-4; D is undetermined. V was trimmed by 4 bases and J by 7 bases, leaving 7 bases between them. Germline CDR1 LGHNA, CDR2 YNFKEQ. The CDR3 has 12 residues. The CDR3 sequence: CASSLNSEKLFF. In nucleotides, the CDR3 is TGTGCCAGCAGCCTTAACAGTGAAAAACTGTTTTTT.

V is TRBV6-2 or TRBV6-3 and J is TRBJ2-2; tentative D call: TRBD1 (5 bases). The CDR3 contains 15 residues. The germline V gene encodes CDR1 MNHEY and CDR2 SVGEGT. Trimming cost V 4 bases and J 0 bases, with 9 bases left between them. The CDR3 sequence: CASSSGQTNTGELFF. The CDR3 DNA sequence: TGTGCCAGCAGTTCAGGACAAACGAACACCGGGGAGCTGTTTTTT.

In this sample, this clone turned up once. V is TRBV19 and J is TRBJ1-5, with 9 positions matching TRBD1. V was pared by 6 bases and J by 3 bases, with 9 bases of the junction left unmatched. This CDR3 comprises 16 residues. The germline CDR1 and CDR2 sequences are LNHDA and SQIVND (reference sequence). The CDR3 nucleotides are TGTGCCAGTAGATTGGGACAGGGAGGACACAATCAGCCCCAGCATTTT. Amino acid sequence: CASRLGQGGHNQPQHF.

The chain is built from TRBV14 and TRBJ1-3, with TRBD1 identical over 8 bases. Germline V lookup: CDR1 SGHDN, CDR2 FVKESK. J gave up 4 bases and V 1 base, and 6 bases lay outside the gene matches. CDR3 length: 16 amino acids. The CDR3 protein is CASSQGTGLLGNTIYF. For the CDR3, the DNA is TGTGCCAGCAGCCAAGGGACAGGGCTTTTGGGAAACACCATATATTTT.

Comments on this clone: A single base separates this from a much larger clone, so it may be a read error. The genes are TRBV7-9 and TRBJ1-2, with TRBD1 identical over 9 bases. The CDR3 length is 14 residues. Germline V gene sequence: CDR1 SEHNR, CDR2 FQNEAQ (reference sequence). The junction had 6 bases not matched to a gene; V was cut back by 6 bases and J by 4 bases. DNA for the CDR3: TGTGCCAGCAGACCCACAGGGGGCGCCTATGGCTACACCTTC. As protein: CASRPTGGAYGYTF.

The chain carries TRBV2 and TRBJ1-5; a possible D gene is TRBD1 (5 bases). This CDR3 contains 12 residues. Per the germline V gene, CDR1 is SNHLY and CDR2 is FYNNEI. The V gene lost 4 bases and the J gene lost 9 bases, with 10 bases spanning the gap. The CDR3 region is CASSVPGVPQHF. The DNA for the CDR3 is TGTGCCAGCAGTGTTCCGGGGGTGCCCCAGCATTTT.

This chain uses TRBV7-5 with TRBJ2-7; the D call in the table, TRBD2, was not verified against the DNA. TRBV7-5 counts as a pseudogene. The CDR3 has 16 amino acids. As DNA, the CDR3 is TGTGCCAGAAGCTTCGGGGGGCTAGCGGGATCCTACGAGCAGTACGTC. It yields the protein CARSFGGLAGSYEQYV.

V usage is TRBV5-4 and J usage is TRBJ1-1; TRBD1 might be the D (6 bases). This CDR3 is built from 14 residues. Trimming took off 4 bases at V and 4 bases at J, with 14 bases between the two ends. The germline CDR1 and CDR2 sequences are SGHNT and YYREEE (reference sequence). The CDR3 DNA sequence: TGTGCCAGCAGCATGACAGGTGTTAGCACTGAAGCTTTCTTT. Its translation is CASSMTGVSTEAFF.

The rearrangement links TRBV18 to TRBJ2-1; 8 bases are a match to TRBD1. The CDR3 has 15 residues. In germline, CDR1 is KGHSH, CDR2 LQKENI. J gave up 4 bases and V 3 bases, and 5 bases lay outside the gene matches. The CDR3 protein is CASSPTGQEYNEQFF. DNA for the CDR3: TGTGCCAGCTCACCGACGGGACAGGAGTACAATGAGCAGTTCTTC.

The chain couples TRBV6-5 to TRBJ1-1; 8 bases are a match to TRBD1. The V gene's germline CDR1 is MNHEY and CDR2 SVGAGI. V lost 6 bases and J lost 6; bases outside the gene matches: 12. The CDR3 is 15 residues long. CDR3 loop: CASSARMTGVAEAFF. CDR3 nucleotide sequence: TGTGCCAGCAGCGCGAGGATGACAGGGGTAGCTGAAGCTTTCTTT.

The CDR3 sequence: CASSVSSRGTRNGYTF. The CDR3, as DNA: TGTGCCAGCAGCGTAAGCAGCAGGGGAACAAGAAATGGCTACACCTTC. The rearrangement uses TRBV9 and TRBJ1-2; D possibly corresponds to TRBD1 (6 bases). The CDR3 consists of 16 residues. Trimming took off 1 base at V and 6 bases at J, with 19 bases between the two ends. The germline gives CDR1 SGDLS, CDR2 YYNGEE.

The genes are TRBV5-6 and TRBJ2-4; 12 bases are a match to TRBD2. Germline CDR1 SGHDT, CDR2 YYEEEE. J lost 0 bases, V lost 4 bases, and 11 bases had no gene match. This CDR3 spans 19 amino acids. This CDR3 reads CASSALTSGSFLAKNIQYF. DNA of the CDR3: TGTGCCAGCAGCGCCCTGACTAGCGGGAGCTTCTTAGCCAAAAACATTCAGTACTTC.

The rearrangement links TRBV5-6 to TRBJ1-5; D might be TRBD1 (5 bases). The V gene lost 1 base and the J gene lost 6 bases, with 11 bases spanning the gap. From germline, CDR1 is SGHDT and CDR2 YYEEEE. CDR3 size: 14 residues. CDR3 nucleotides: TGTGCCAGCAGCTTGATGGGAGGGGTTCAGCCCCAGCATTTT. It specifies CASSLMGGVQPQHF.